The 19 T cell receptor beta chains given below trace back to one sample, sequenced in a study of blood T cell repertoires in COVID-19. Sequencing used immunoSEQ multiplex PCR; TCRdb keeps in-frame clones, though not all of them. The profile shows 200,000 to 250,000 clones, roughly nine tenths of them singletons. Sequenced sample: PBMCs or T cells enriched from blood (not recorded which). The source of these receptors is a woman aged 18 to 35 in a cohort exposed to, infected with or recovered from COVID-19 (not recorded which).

This CDR3 is CASSEVGGTSGRGQFF. CDR3 bases: TGTGCCAGCAGTGAAGTCGGGGGGACTAGCGGGAGAGGGCAGTTCTTC. The chain couples TRBV6-1 to TRBJ2-1; 14 bases match TRBD2. CDR3 size: 16 residues. Per germline, CDR1 MNHNS and CDR2 SASEGT. V lost 1 base and J lost 12; bases outside the gene matches: 8.

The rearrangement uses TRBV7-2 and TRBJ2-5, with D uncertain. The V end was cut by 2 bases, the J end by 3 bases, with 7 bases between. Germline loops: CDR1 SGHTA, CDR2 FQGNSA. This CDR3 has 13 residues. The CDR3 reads CASSLYSEETQYF. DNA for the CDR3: TGTGCCAGCAGCTTATATAGTGAAGAGACCCAGTACTTC. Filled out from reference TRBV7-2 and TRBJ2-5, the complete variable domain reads GAGVSQSPSNKVTEKGKDVELRCDPISGHTALYWYRQSLGQGLEFLIYFQGNSAPDKSGLPSDRFSAERTGGSVSTLTIQRTQQEDSAVYLCASSLYSEETQYFGPGTRLLVL.

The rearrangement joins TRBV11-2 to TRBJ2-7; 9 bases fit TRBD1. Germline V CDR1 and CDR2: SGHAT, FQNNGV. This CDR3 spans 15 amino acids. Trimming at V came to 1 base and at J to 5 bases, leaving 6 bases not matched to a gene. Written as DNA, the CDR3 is TGTGCCAGCAGCTTAGGGCGGACAGGGGTTCACGAGCAGTACTTC. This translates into CASSLGRTGVHEQYF.

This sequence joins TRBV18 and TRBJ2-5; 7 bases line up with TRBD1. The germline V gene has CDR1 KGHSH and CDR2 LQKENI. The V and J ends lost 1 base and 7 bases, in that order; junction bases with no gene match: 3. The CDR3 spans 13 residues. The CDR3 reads CASSPQGAGTQYF. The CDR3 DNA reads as TGTGCCAGCTCACCACAGGGGGCCGGGACCCAGTACTTC.

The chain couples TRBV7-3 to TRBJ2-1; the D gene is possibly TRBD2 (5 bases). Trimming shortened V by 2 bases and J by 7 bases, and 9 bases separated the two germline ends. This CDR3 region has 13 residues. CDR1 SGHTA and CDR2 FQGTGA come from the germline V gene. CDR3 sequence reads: CASSLFEGNEQFF. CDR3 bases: TGTGCCAGCAGCTTATTTGAGGGAAATGAGCAGTTCTTC.

This CDR3 reads CASRTQNSPLHF. The CDR3 DNA is TGTGCCAGCAGGACACAGAATTCACCCCTCCACTTT. The V and J genes are TRBV27 and TRBJ1-6; the D is unclear. The CDR3 totals 12 residues. V was trimmed by 6 bases and J by 7 bases, leaving 7 bases between them. Germline values: CDR1 MNHEY, CDR2 SMNVEV (reference sequence).

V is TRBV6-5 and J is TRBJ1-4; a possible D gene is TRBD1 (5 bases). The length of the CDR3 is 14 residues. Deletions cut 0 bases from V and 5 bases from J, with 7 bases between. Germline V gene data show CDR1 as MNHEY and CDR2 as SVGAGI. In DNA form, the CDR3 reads TGTGCCAGCAGTTACTCGACAGTAAATGAAAAACTGTTTTTT. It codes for CASSYSTVNEKLFF.

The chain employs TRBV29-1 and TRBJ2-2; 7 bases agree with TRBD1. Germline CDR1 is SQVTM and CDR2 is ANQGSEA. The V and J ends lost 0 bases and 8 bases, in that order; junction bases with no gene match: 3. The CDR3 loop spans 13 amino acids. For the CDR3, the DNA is TGCAGCGTTGAAGAGGCAGGGGGAGGGGAGCTGTTTTTT. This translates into CSVEEAGGGELFF.

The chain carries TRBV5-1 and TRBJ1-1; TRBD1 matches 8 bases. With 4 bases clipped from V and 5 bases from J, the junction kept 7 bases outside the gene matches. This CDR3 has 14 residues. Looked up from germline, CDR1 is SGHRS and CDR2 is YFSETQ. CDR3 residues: CASSAYRGRTEAFF. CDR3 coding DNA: TGCGCCAGCAGCGCCTACAGGGGGAGGACTGAAGCTTTCTTT. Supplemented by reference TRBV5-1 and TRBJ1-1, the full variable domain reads KAGVTQTPRYLIKTRGQQVTLSCSPISGHRSVSWYQQTPGQGLQFLFEYFSETQRNKGNFPGRFSGRQFSNSRSEMNVSTLELGDSALYLCASSAYRGRTEAFFGQGTRLTVV.

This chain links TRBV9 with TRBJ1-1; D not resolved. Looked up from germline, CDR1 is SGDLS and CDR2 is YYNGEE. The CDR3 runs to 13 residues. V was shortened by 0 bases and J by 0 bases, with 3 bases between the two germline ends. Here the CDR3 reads CASSVDMNTEAFF. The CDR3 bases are TGTGCCAGCAGCGTAGACATGAACACTGAAGCTTTCTTT.

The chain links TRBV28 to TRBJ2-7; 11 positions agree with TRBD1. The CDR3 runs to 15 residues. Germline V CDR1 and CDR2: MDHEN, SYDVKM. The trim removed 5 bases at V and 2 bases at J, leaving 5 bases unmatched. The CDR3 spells CASSTGQGVAYEQYF. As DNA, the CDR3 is TGTGCCAGCAGTACGGGACAGGGGGTAGCCTACGAGCAGTACTTC.

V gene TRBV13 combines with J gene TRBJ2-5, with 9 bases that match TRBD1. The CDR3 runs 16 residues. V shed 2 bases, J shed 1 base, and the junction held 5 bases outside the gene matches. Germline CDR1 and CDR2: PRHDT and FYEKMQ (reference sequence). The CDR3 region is CASSLSGQGLQETQYF. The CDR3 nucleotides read TGTGCCAGCAGCTTATCGGGACAGGGCCTCCAAGAGACCCAGTACTTC.

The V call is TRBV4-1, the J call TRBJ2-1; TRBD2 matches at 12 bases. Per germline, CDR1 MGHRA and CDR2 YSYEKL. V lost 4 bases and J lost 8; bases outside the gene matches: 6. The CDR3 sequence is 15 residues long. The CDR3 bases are TGCGCCAGCAGCCCGTCTAGCGGGGGGGACGATGAGCAGTTCTTC. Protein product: CASSPSSGGDDEQFF.

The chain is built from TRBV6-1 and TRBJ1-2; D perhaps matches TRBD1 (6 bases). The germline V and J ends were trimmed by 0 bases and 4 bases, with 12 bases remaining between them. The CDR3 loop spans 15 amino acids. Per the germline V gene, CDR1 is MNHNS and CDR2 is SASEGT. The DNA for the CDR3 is TGTGCCAGCAGTGAAGCGCACGGGGGGGCCTATGGCTACACCTTC. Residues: CASSEAHGGAYGYTF.

CDR3: CASSPPGGLRAGEQYF. The CDR3 DNA is TGTGCCAGCTCACCACCCGGCGGACTAAGAGCAGGCGAGCAGTACTTC. The V call is TRBV18, the J call TRBJ2-7; D possibly corresponds to TRBD2 (6 bases). With 0 bases removed from V and 6 bases from J, the gap between germline ends came to 18 bases. CDR1 and CDR2 (germline): KGHSH, LQKENI. This CDR3 has 16 residues. Complete variable domain (other parts from reference TRBV18 and TRBJ2-7): NAGVMQNPRHLVRRRGQEARLRCSPMKGHSHVYWYRQLPEEGLKFMVYLQKENIIDESGMPKERFSAEFPKEGPSILRIQQVVRGDSAAYFCASSPPGGLRAGEQYFGPGTRLTVT.

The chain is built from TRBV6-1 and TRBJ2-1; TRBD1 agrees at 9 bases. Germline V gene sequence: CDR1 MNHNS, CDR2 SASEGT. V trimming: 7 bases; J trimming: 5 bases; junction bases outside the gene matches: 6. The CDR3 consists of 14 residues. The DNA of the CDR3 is TGTGCCAGCACCCAGGGACAGGGTCACAATGAGCAGTTCTTC. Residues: CASTQGQGHNEQFF.

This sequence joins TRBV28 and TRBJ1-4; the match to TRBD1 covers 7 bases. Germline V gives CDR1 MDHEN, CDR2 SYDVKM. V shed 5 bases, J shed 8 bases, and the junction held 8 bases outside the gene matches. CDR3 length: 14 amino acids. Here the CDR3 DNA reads TGTGCCAGCAGTACCTACAGGGGCGGCGAAAAACTGTTTTTT. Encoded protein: CASSTYRGGEKLFF. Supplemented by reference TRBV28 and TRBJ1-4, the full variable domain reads DVKVTQSSRYLVKRTGEKVFLECVQDMDHENMFWYRQDPGLGLRLIYFSYDVKMKEKGDIPEGYSVSREKKERFSLILESASTNQTSMYLCASSTYRGGEKLFFGSGTQLSVL.

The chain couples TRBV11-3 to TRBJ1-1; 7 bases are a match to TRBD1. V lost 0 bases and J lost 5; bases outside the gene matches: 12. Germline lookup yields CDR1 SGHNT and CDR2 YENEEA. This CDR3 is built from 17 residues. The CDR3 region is CASSLDQYRGWKTEAFF. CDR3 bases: TGTGCCAGCAGCTTAGACCAATACAGGGGATGGAAGACTGAAGCTTTCTTT.

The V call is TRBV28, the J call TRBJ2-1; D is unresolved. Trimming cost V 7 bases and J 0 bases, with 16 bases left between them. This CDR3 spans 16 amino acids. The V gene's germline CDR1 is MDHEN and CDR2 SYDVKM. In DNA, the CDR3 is TGTGCCAGCACTACCTCAGGCGAGAGCTCCTACAATGAGCAGTTCTTC. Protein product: CASTTSGESSYNEQFF.